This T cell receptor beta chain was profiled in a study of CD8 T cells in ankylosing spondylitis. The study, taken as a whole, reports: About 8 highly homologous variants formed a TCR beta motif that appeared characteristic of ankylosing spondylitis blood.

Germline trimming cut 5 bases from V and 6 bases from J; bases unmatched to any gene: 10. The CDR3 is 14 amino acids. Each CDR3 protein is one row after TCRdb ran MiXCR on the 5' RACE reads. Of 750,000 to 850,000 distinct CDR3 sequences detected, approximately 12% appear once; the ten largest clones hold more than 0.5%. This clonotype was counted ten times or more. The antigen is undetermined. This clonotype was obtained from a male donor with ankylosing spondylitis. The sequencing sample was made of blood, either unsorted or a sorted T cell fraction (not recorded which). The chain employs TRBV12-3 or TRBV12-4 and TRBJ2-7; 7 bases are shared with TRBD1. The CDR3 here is CASSPDRVRSEQYF. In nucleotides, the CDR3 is TGTGCCAGCAGTCCCGACAGGGTAAGATCCGAGCAGTACTTC.